This TCR beta chain derives from a study of CD8+ T cells in alopecia areata. V lost 6 bases to trimming and J lost 3 bases, with 18 bases between them. CDR3 size: 15 residues. The germline gives CDR1 PRHDT, CDR2 FYEKMQ (reference sequence). Described treatment: oral pan-JAK inhibitor, 5-10 mg twice daily. RNA extraction was followed by reverse transcription into cDNA, which acted as the sequencing template. Sequenced by immunoSEQ multiplex PCR; TCRdb stores in-frame clones only, minus some. The table lists more than 140,000 clones, more than 85% of them singletons. This chain joins TRBV13 and TRBJ2-7; tentatively, D is TRBD1 (6 bases). The sequence was collected from a human donor with alopecia areata. The material sequenced was CD8+ T cells sorted from blood, taken at week 4, from a patient treated with tofacitinib. In nucleotides, the CDR3 is TGTGCCAGCAGATCTAGAGGGGGATCAGACTACGAGCAGTACTTC. It encodes CASRSRGGSDYEQYF.